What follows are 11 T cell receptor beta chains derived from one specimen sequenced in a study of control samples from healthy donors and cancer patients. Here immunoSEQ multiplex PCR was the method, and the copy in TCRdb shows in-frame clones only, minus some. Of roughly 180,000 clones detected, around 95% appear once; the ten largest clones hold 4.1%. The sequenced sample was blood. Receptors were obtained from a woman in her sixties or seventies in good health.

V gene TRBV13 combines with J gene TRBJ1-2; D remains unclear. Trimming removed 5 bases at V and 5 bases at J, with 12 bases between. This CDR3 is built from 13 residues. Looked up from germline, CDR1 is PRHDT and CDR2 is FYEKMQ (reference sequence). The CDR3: CASSLRLGYGYTF. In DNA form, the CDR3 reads TGTGCCAGCAGCCTCCGTTTGGGGTATGGCTACACCTTC.

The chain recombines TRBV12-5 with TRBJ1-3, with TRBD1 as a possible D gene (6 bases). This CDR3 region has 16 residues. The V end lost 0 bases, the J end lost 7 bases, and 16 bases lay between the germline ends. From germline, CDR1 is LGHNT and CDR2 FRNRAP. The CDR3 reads CASGLVQKQGGNTIYF. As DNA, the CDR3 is TGTGCTAGTGGTTTGGTACAAAAACAGGGTGGGAACACCATATATTTT.

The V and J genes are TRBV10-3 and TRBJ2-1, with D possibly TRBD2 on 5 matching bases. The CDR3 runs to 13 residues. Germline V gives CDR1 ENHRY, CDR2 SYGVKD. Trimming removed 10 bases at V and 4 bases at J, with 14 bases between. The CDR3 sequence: CATAGAEYNEQFF. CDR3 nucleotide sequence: TGTGCCACCGCCGGAGCGGAATACAATGAGCAGTTCTTC.

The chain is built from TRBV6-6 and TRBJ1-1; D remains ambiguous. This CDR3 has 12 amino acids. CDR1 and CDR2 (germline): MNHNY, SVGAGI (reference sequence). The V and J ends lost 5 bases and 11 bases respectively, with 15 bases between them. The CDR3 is CASSLPTGQAFF. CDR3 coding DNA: TGTGCCAGCAGTCTCCCGACGGGTCAGGCTTTCTTT.

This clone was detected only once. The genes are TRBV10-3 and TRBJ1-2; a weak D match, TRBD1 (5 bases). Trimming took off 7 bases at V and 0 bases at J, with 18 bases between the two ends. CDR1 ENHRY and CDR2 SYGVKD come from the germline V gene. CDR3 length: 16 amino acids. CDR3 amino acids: CAIKERGPVSNYGYTF. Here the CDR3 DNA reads TGTGCCATCAAAGAGCGGGGACCGGTTTCTAACTATGGCTACACCTTC.

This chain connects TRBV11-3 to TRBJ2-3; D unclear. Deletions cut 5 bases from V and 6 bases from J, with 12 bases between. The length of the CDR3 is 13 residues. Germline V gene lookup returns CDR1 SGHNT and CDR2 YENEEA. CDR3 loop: CASSPTLRDTQYF. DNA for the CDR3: TGTGCCAGCAGCCCGACGCTCCGGGATACGCAGTATTTT. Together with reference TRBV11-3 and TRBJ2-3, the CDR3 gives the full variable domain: EAGVVQSPRYKIIEKKQPVAFWCNPISGHNTLYWYLQNLGQGPELLIRYENEEAVDDSQLPKDRFSAERLKGVDSTLKIQPAELGDSAVYLCASSPTLRDTQYFGPGTRLTVL.

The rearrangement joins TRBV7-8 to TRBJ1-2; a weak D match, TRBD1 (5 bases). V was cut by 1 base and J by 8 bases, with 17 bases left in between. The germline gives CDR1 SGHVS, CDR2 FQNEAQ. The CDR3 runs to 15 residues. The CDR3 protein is CASSLDGGGRLGYTF. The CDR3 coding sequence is TGTGCCAGCAGCTTAGATGGGGGGGGTAGGCTAGGCTACACCTTC.

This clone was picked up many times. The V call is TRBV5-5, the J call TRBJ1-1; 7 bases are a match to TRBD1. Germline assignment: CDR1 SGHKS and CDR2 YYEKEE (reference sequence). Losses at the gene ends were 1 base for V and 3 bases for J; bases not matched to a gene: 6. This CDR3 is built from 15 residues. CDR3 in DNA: TGTGCCAGCAGCTTGTCCGGACAGGACTACACTGAAGCTTTCTTT. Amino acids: CASSLSGQDYTEAFF.

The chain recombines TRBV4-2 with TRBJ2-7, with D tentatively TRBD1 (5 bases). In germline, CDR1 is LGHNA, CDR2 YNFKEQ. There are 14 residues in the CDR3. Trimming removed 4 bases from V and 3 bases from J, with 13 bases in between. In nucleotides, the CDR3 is TGTGCCAGCAGCCTTCTTTCTGACAGCTACGAGCAGTACTTC. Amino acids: CASSLLSDSYEQYF.

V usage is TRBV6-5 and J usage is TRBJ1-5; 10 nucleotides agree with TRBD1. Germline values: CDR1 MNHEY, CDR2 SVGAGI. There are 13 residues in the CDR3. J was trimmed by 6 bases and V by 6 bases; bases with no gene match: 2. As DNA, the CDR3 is TGTGCCAGCAGAGACAGGGGGCTTCAGCCCCAGCATTTT. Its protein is CASRDRGLQPQHF.

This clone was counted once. The CDR3 DNA reads TGTGCCAGCAGCCCGGGAGGCGGGACTAGGGTTAACAATGAGCAGTTCTTC. Translating it yields CASSPGGGTRVNNEQFF. This sequence joins TRBV9 and TRBJ2-1, with 8 nucleotides matching TRBD2. CDR1 is SGDLS and CDR2 is YYNGEE in the germline V gene. The V gene end was trimmed by 4 bases and the J gene end by 5 bases; junction bases not matched to a gene: 14. The CDR3 length is 17 residues.